Following are 26 T cell receptor beta chains from one sample sequenced in a study of T cell changes during pregnancy in multiple sclerosis. Using immunoSEQ multiplex PCR, the repertoire was profiled, and TCRdb retains in-frame clones only, with some absent. The sample records about 57,000 clones, 92% being singletons. The sample here was CD4+ T cells from peripheral blood mononuclear cells, taken in the second trimester of pregnancy. These receptors all stem from a female donor with multiple sclerosis, enrolled in a pregnancy study.

The genes are TRBV28 and TRBJ2-3; 7 bases agree with TRBD2. The CDR3 is made up of 15 amino acids. The germline CDR1 and CDR2 sequences are MDHEN and SYDVKM. J was trimmed by 5 bases and V by 0 bases; bases with no gene match: 5. The chain's CDR3 is CASSLWGEGRDTQYF. In DNA form, the CDR3 reads TGTGCCAGCAGTTTATGGGGGGAGGGCCGAGATACGCAGTATTTT.

J is TRBJ1-5 and V is TRBV19, with D possibly TRBD1 on 5 matching bases. Germline V gene lookup returns CDR1 LNHDA and CDR2 SQIVND (reference sequence). The CDR3 extends over 15 amino acids. Between the trimmed V and J ends, which lost 7 bases and 6 bases, there was a span of 19 bases. The CDR3 sequence: CASTQGSGWGQPQHF. CDR3 DNA sequence: TGTGCCAGTACCCAGGGATCGGGCTGGGGTCAGCCCCAGCATTTT.

The J gene is TRBJ1-4, the V gene TRBV5-1, with D perhaps TRBD1 (6 bases). Germline V gene lookup returns CDR1 SGHRS and CDR2 YFSETQ. CDR3 length equals 14 residues. Trimming stripped 0 bases from V and 8 bases from J, with 11 bases between. CDR3 nucleotide sequence: TGCGCCAGCAGCTTGGAACAGGGCAAAGAAAAACTGTTTTTT. Protein sequence: CASSLEQGKEKLFF.

The rearrangement joins TRBV25-1 to TRBJ1-6, with D tentatively TRBD1 (6 bases). Germline lookup yields CDR1 MGHDK and CDR2 SYGVNS. The CDR3 runs 13 residues. Trimming stripped 7 bases from V and 8 bases from J, with 12 bases between. In DNA form, the CDR3 reads TGTGCCAGCACCTCCAGGGGTTATTCACCCCTCCACTTT. This translates into CASTSRGYSPLHF.

This chain connects TRBV15 to TRBJ2-7; D unclear. This CDR3 is built from 13 residues. Per the germline V gene, CDR1 is LNHNV and CDR2 is YYDKDF (reference sequence). Trimming left V 0 bases short and J 4 bases short, with 7 bases between. The CDR3 region has the DNA TGTGCCACCAGCAGAGATATTCAGTACGAGCAGTACTTC. Translated: CATSRDIQYEQYF.

The CDR3 DNA follows: TGTGCCGGCGGGAGGTCGGGGGGTACAGATACGCAGTATTTT. Amino acids: CAGGRSGGTDTQYF. This chain connects TRBV6-5 to TRBJ2-3; 8 bases fit TRBD2. Germline trimming cut 11 bases from V and 3 bases from J; bases unmatched to any gene: 10. This CDR3 region has 14 residues. The germline V gene encodes CDR1 MNHEY and CDR2 SVGAGI.

This sequence joins TRBV25-1 and TRBJ1-6; TRBD1 matches 7 bases. V was pared by 4 bases and J by 10 bases, with 7 bases of the junction left unmatched. The CDR3 runs 14 residues. The germline V gene has CDR1 MGHDK and CDR2 SYGVNS. For the CDR3, the DNA is TGTGCCAGCAGTGCAGGGGGTGTGAGGTCACCCCTCCACTTT. Its protein is CASSAGGVRSPLHF.

The chain couples TRBV6-5 to TRBJ2-7, with TRBD2 matching 8 bases. From germline, CDR1 is MNHEY and CDR2 SVGAGI. This CDR3 region has 15 residues. With 4 bases clipped from V and 3 bases from J, the junction kept 8 bases outside the gene matches. The CDR3 spells CASSSAGLDGYEQYF. As DNA, the CDR3 is TGTGCCAGCAGTTCAGCGGGACTAGATGGCTACGAGCAGTACTTC.

The rearrangement links TRBV6-9 to TRBJ2-3, with TRBD1 identical over 8 bases. Trimming at V came to 4 bases and at J to 0 bases, leaving 3 bases not matched to a gene. CDR1 is MNHGY, CDR2 SVAAGI, per germline. There are 15 residues in the CDR3. The CDR3 sequence: CASSSNRGSTDTQYF. CDR3 bases: TGTGCCAGCAGTTCAAACAGGGGGAGCACAGATACGCAGTATTTT.

The chain is built from TRBV6-1 and TRBJ2-7; TRBD2 is a possible D gene (5 bases). V lost 1 base, J lost 4 bases, and 8 bases lay in between. The germline V gene has CDR1 MNHNS and CDR2 SASEGT. The CDR3 runs to 13 residues. The CDR3 is CASSEGREYEQYF. The DNA for the CDR3 is TGTGCCAGCAGTGAAGGACGGGAATACGAGCAGTACTTC.

The rearrangement joins TRBV5-1 to TRBJ1-1; 7 nucleotides agree with TRBD1. V trimming: 0 bases; J trimming: 0 bases; junction bases outside the gene matches: 5. The germline V gene has CDR1 SGHRS and CDR2 YFSETQ. The CDR3 has 16 amino acids. The CDR3 protein is CASSLDRGIVNTEAFF. As DNA, the CDR3 is TGCGCCAGCAGCTTGGACAGGGGTATTGTGAACACTGAAGCTTTCTTT.

The chain recombines TRBV11-2 with TRBJ2-7; a weak D match, TRBD2 (5 bases). Per the germline V gene, CDR1 is SGHAT and CDR2 is FQNNGV. This CDR3 has 12 amino acids. The V end was cut by 6 bases, the J end by 6 bases, with 12 bases between. CDR3 in amino acids: CASRKVAGEQYF. CDR3 nucleotides: TGTGCCAGCAGAAAAGTGGCGGGCGAGCAGTACTTC.

The rearrangement uses TRBV11-2 and TRBJ2-7; 7 bases are shared with TRBD1. Germline-derived CDR1 and CDR2 are SGHAT and FQNNGV. The V segment lost 5 bases and the J segment 5 bases; nucleotides outside the gene matches: 6. The CDR3 consists of 13 residues. The CDR3 bases are TGTGCCAGCAGCCAGGACAGGTTCCACGAGCAGTACTTC. It encodes CASSQDRFHEQYF.

The chain combines TRBV19 with TRBJ2-5, with 7 bases that match TRBD2. The junction had 6 bases not matched to a gene; V was cut back by 2 bases and J by 3 bases. From germline, CDR1 is LNHDA and CDR2 SQIVND (reference sequence). The CDR3 totals 15 residues. This CDR3 is CASSIWVGGEETQYF. CDR3 coding DNA: TGTGCCAGTAGTATATGGGTGGGAGGGGAAGAGACCCAGTACTTC. Together with reference TRBV19 and TRBJ2-5, the CDR3 gives the full variable domain: DGGITQSPKYLFRKEGQNVTLSCEQNLNHDAMYWYRQDPGQGLRLIYYSQIVNDFQKGDIAEGYSVSREKKESFPLTVTSAQKNPTAFYLCASSIWVGGEETQYFGPGTRLLVL.

V is TRBV2 and J is TRBJ1-1; D remains unclear. Germline lookup yields CDR1 SNHLY and CDR2 FYNNEI. Trimming pared 6 bases from V and 4 bases from J, leaving 15 bases between. This CDR3 is 14 amino acids long. This chain's CDR3 is CASRLTASSTEAFF. As DNA, the CDR3 is TGTGCCAGCAGGCTAACAGCTTCGTCCACTGAAGCTTTCTTT.

The chain couples TRBV27 to TRBJ1-5; TRBD1 is a possible D gene (5 bases). Germline V CDR1 and CDR2: MNHEY, SMNVEV (reference sequence). The CDR3 has 14 residues. With 5 bases removed from V and 4 bases from J, the gap between germline ends came to 12 bases. The CDR3 loop is CASSPVQVNQPQHF. CDR3 DNA sequence: TGTGCCAGCAGTCCAGTACAGGTAAATCAGCCCCAGCATTTT.

The chain uses TRBV7-9 and TRBJ2-3; 7 nucleotides line up with TRBD1. The V and J ends lost 3 bases and 1 base, in that order; junction bases with no gene match: 4. Germline V gene sequence: CDR1 SEHNR, CDR2 FQNEAQ (reference sequence). The CDR3 has 15 amino acids. CDR3 loop: CASSFPTGRTDTQYF. In DNA form, the CDR3 reads TGTGCCAGCAGCTTCCCGACAGGGCGCACAGATACGCAGTATTTT.

The rearrangement uses TRBV5-6 and TRBJ1-1; 9 bases line up with TRBD1. The CDR3 runs to 14 residues. J was trimmed by 4 bases and V by 3 bases; bases with no gene match: 4. The V gene's germline CDR1 is SGHDT and CDR2 YYEEEE. For the CDR3, the DNA is TGTGCCAGCAGCTGGGACAGGGCCGGCACTGAAGCTTTCTTT. This translates into CASSWDRAGTEAFF.

J is TRBJ2-1 and V is TRBV2, with a weak D call TRBD2 (6 bases). V dropped 6 bases and J dropped 1 base, with 16 bases sitting between them. The CDR3 is 16 amino acids. Germline-derived CDR1 and CDR2 are SNHLY and FYNNEI. The CDR3 DNA reads TGTGCCAGCAGCGGCAATCGGGGGAGTTCCTACAATGAGCAGTTCTTC. Its translation: CASSGNRGSSYNEQFF.

The chain links TRBV11-2 to TRBJ2-5; D gene uncertain. The CDR3 covers 13 residues. Per germline, CDR1 SGHAT and CDR2 FQNNGV. Trimming pared 2 bases from V and 3 bases from J, leaving 7 bases between. CDR3 coding DNA: TGTGCCAGCAGCTTAAGCCCGGAAGAGACCCAGTACTTC. Its translation: CASSLSPEETQYF.

This chain links TRBV9 with TRBJ2-1, with TRBD1 matching over 10 bases. Germline-derived CDR1 and CDR2 are SGDLS and YYNGEE. CDR3 size: 18 residues. After removal of 0 bases from V and 8 bases from J, the junction contained 14 bases not matched to a gene. CDR3 bases: TGTGCCAGCAGCGTAGAGGACAGGGGGGCCCCCAGGGGGGATGAGCAGTTCTTC. Residues: CASSVEDRGAPRGDEQFF.

As DNA, the CDR3 is TGTGCCAGCGGCGGGACAGGGACATCCACCGGGGAGCTGTTTTTT. This codes for CASGGTGTSTGELFF. This chain uses TRBV6-5 with TRBJ2-2, with 9 bases identical to TRBD1. Per germline, CDR1 MNHEY and CDR2 SVGAGI. The CDR3 is 15 residues long. Trimming cost V 8 bases and J 4 bases; bases outside gene matches: 8.

The chain joins TRBV9 to TRBJ2-5; possibly TRBD2 for D (6 bases). The CDR3 consists of 13 residues. Trimming left V 0 bases short and J 4 bases short, with 7 bases between. CDR1 SGDLS and CDR2 YYNGEE come from the germline V gene. Written as DNA, the CDR3 is TGTGCCAGCAGCGTAGTGGGGGGAGAGACCCAGTACTTC. As protein: CASSVVGGETQYF.

V and J are TRBV7-3 and TRBJ2-6; D is ambiguous. Germline-derived CDR1 and CDR2 are SGHTA and FQGTGA. Trimming cost V 5 bases and J 5 bases, with 19 bases left between them. CDR3 length: 17 residues. Here the CDR3 DNA reads TGTGCCAGCAGCGAGCTAGGCTTACAAAGTCGGGCCAACGTCCTGACTTTC. Encoded protein: CASSELGLQSRANVLTF.

This clone came up once. The chain employs TRBV11-2 and TRBJ2-5; TRBD2 matches at 8 bases. Germline V CDR1 and CDR2: SGHAT, FQNNGV. V gave up 5 bases and J gave up 4 bases; unmatched junction bases: 9. The CDR3 contains 15 residues. CDR3 coding DNA: TGTGCCAGCAGCCCCGGACTAGCAATGGGAGAGACCCAGTACTTC. It is translated as CASSPGLAMGETQYF.

This clone was found once. This chain links TRBV6-1 with TRBJ2-1; 7 bases agree with TRBD1. CDR3 size: 15 residues. Trimming at V came to 2 bases and at J to 6 bases, leaving 7 bases not matched to a gene. Germline V gene data show CDR1 as MNHNS and CDR2 as SASEGT. The CDR3 sequence: CASSESVGTVNEQFF. CDR3 in DNA: TGTGCCAGCAGTGAATCTGTCGGGACAGTCAATGAGCAGTTCTTC.